This T cell receptor (beta chain) was retrieved from a study of breast tumors, draining lymph nodes, adjacent tissues. Study-wide results and caveats: Luminal-like breast cancer showed significantly greater tumor-nontumor repertoire similarity than basal-like breast cancer did.

On this clonotype itself: Its antigen is still unknown. A read error may be the cause here, since a much bigger clone is one base away.

CDR1 and CDR2 from the germline V gene are SGHNT and YENEEA. This CDR3 is built from 13 residues. Axillary draining lymph nodes of breast cancer patients supplied the node samples. From the multiplex PCR reads, TCRdb called clonotypes with MiXCR, one entry per CDR3 protein. Altogether roughly 220,000 distinct CDR3 sequences are present, less than 40% being singletons, with the ten largest covering roughly 3.5%. This chain uses TRBV11-3 with TRBJ2-7, with TRBD2 matching over 7 bases. This TCR was recovered from a female donor with breast cancer. Some clones in this sample may be carry-over from other donors' samples. Sequencing used axillary lymph node tissue. CDR3 sequence: CASSTSASSEQYF. Here the CDR3 DNA reads TGTGCCAGCAGTACTAGCGCCTCCTCCGAGCAGTACTTC. The complete variable domain, with remaining parts taken from reference TRBV11-3 and TRBJ2-7, reads EAGVVQSPRYKIIEKKQPVAFWCNPISGHNTLYWYLQNLGQGPELLIRYENEEAVDDSQLPKDRFSAERLKGVDSTLKIQPAELGDSAVYLCASSTSASSEQYFGPGTRLTVT.